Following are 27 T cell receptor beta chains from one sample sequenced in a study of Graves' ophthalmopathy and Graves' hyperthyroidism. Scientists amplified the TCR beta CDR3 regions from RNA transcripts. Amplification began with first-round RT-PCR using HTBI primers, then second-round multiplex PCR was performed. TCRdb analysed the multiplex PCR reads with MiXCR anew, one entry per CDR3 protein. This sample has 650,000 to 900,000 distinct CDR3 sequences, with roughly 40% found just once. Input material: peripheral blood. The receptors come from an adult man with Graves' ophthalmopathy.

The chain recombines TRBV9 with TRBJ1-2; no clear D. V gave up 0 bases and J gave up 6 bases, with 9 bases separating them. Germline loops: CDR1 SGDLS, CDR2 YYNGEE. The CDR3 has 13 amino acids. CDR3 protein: CASSVDATNGYTF. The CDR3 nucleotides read TGTGCCAGCAGCGTAGATGCAACTAATGGCTACACCTTC.

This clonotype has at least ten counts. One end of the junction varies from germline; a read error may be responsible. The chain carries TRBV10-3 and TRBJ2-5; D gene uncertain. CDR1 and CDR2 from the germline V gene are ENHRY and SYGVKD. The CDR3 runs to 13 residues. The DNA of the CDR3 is TGTGCCAGCAGTGAGTTCGCAGAAGAGACCCAGTACTTC. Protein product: CASSEFAEETQYF.

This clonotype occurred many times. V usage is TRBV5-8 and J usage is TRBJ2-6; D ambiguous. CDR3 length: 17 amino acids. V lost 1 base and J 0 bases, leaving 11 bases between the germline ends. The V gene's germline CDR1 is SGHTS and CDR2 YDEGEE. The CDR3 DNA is TGTGCCAGCAGCTTGCCGGGCTGGAGCTCTGGGGCCAACGTCCTGACTTTC. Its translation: CASSLPGWSSGANVLTF.

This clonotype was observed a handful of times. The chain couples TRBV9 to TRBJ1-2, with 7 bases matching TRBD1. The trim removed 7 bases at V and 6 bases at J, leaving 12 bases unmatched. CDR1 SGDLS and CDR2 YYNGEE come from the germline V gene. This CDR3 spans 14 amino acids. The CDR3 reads CASSPRTGFDGYTF. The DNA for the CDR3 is TGTGCCAGCTCACCACGGACAGGTTTCGATGGCTACACCTTC.

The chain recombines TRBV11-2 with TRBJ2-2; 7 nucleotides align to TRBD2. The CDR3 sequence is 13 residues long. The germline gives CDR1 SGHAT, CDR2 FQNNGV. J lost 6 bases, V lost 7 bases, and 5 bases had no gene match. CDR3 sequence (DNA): TGTGCCAGCAAGGGAGGGGAAGCCGGGGAGCTGTTTTTT. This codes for CASKGGEAGELFF.

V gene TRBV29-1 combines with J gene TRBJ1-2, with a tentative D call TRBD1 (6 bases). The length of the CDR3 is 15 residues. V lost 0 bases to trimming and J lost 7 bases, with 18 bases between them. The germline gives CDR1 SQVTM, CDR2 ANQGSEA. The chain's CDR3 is CSVEDSNRERFGYTF. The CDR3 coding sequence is TGCAGCGTTGAAGATAGTAACAGGGAACGTTTTGGCTACACCTTC.

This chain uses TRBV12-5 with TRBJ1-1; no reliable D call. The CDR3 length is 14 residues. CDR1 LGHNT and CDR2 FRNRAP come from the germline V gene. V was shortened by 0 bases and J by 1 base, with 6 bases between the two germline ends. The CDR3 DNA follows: TGTGCTAGTGGTTTGGTTCCCGGGAACACTGAAGCTTTCTTT. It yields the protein CASGLVPGNTEAFF.

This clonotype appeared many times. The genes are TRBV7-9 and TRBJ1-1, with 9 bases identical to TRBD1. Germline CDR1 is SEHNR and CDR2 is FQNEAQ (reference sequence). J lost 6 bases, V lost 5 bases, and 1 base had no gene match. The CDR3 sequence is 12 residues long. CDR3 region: CASSRQGAEAFF. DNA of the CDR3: TGTGCCAGCAGCCGACAGGGGGCTGAAGCTTTCTTT.

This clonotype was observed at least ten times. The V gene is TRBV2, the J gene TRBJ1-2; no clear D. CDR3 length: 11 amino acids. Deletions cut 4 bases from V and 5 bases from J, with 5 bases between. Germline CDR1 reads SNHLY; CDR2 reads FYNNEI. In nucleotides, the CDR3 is TGTGCCAGCAGTGTACGATATGGCTACACCTTC. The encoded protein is CASSVRYGYTF.

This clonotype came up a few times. CDR3 loop: CASSRTGNQETQYF. The CDR3 nucleotides read TGTGCCAGCAGTCGGACAGGCAACCAAGAGACCCAGTACTTC. This rearrangement joins TRBV6-2 or TRBV6-3 to TRBJ2-5, with 7 nucleotides matching TRBD1. The V gene's germline CDR1 is MNHEY and CDR2 SVGEGT. V lost 5 bases and J lost 0; bases outside the gene matches: 3. The CDR3 length is 14 residues.

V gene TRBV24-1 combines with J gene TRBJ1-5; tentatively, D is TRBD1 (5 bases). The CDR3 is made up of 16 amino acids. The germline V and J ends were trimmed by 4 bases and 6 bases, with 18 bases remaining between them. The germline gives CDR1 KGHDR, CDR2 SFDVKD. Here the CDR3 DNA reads TGTGCCACCAGTGACCCAGGGCCGAGGGGTGTTCAGCCCCAGCATTTT. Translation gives CATSDPGPRGVQPQHF.

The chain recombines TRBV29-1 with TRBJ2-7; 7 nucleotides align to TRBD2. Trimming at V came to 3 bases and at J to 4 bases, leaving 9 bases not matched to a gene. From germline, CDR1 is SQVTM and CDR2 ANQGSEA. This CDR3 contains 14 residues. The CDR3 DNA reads TGCAGCGTTGAGCGCGACGGGAGGATATACGAGCAGTACTTC. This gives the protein CSVERDGRIYEQYF.

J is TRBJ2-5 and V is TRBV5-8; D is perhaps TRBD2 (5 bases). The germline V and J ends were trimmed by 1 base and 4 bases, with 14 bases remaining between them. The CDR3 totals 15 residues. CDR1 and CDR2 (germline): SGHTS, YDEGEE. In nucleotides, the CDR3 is TGTGCCAGCAGCTTGATGTCCCCGGAGGCAGAGACCCAGTACTTC. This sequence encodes CASSLMSPEAETQYF.

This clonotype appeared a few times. The DNA of the CDR3 is TGTGCCAGCAGCTCTACCTTGAACTATGGCTACACCTTC. Amino acid sequence: CASSSTLNYGYTF. V is TRBV5-4 and J is TRBJ1-2; D is unclear. Trimming took off 3 bases at V and 2 bases at J, with 8 bases between the two ends. CDR1 is SGHNT, CDR2 YYREEE, per germline (reference sequence). There are 13 residues in the CDR3.

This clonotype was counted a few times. CDR3 bases: TGTGCCAGCAGTTGCACAAGACAGGGCGGCGAGCAGTACTTC. This sequence encodes CASSCTRQGGEQYF. The chain has TRBV6-5 and TRBJ2-7; 7 bases match TRBD1. In germline, CDR1 is MNHEY, CDR2 SVGAGI. The CDR3 loop spans 14 amino acids. V dropped 4 bases and J dropped 6; count of bases not matched to a gene: 9.

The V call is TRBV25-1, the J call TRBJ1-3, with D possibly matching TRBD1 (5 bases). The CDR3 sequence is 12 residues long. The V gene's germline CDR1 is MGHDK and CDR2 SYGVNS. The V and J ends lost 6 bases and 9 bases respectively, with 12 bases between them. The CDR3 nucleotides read TGTGCCAGCAGCTTAGGCGGGACCACCATATATTTT. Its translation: CASSLGGTTIYF. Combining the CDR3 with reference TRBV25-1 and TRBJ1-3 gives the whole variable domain EADIYQTPRYLVIGTGKKITLECSQTMGHDKMYWYQQDPGMELHLIHYSYGVNSTEKGDLSSESTVSRIRTEHFPLTLESARPSHTSQYLCASSLGGTTIYFGEGSWLTVV.

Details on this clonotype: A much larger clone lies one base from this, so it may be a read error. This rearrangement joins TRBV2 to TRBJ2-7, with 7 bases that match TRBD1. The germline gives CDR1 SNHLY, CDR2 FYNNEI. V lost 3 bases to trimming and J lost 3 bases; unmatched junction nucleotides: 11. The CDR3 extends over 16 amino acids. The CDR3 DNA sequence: TGTGCCAGCAGTGACTTCGGAAGGGACAGTAACTACGAGCAGTACTTC. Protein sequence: CASSDFGRDSNYEQYF.

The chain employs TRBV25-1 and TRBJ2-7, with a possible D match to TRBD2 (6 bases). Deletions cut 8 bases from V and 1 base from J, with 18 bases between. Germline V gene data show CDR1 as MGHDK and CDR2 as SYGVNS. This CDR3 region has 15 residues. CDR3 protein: CASSPTPGSSYEQYF. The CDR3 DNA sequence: TGTGCCAGCTCACCGACCCCCGGGAGTTCCTACGAGCAGTACTTC.

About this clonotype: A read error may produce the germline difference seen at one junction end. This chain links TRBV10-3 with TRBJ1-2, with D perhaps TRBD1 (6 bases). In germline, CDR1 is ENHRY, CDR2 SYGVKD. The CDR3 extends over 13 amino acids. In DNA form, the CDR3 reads TGTGCCAGCAGTTACGGGGGCAGGGGTGGCTACACCTTC. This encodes CASSYGGRGGYTF.

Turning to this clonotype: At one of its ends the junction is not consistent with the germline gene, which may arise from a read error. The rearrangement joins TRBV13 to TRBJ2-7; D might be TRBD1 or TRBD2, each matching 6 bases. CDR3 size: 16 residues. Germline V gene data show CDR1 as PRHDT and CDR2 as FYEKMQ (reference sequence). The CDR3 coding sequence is TGCGCCAGCAGCTTCCACGGGGGCCCTCCCGCCTACGAGCAGTACTTC. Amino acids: CASSFHGGPPAYEQYF.

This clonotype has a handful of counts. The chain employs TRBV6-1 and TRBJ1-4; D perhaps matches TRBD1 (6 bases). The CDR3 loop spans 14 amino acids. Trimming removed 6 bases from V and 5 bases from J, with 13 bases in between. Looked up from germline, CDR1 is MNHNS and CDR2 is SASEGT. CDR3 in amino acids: CASRHREGNEKLFF. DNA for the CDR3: TGTGCCAGCAGACACAGGGAGGGGAATGAAAAACTGTTTTTT.

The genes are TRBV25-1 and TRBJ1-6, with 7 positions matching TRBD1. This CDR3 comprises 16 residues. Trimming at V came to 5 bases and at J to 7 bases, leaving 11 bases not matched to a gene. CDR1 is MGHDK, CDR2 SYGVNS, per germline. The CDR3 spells CASSYAGTATNSPLHF. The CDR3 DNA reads TGTGCCAGCAGTTACGCGGGGACAGCTACAAATTCACCCCTCCACTTT.

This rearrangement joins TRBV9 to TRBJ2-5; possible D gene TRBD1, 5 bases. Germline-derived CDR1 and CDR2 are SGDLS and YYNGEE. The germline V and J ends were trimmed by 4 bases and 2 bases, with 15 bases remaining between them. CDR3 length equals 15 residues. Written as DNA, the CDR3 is TGTGCCAGCAGCTCGGACACCGACAGACAAGAGACCCAGTACTTC. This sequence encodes CASSSDTDRQETQYF.

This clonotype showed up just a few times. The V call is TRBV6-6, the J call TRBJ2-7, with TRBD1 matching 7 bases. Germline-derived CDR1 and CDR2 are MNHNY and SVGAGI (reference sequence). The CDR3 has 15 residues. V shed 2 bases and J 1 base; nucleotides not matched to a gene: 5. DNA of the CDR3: TGTGCCAGCAGTTACGTGAGGGACAGATCCTACGAGCAGTACTTC. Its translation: CASSYVRDRSYEQYF.

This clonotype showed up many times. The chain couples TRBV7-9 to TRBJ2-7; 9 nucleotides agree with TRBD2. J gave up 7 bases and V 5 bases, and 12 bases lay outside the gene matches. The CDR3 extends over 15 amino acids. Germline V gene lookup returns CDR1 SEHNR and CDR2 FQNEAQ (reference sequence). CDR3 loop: CASSLSGSPQGEQYF. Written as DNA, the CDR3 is TGTGCCAGCAGCCTTAGCGGGAGCCCTCAGGGTGAGCAGTACTTC.

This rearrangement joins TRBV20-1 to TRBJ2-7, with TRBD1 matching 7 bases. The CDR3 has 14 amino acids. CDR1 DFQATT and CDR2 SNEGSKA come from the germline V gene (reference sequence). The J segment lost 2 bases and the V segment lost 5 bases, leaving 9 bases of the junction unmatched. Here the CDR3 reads CSASGTVFTYEQYF. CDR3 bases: TGCAGTGCTTCCGGGACAGTTTTTACCTACGAGCAGTACTTC.

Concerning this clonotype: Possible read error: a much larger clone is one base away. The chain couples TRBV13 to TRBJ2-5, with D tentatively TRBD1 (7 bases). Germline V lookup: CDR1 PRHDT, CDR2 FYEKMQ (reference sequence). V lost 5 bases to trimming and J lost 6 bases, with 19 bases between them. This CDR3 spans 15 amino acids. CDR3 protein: CASSRGGGMRKTQYF. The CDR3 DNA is TGTGCCAGCAGCCGAGGGGGCGGGATGAGGAAGACCCAGTACTTC.